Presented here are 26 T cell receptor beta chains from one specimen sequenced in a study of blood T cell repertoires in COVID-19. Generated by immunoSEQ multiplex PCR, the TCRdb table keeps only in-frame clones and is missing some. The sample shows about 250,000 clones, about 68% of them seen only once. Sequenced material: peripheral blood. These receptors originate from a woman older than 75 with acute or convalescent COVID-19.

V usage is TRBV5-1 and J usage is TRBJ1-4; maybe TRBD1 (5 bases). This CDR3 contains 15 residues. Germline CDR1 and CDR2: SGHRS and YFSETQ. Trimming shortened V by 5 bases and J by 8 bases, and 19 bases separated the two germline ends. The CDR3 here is CASSRSSGQGEKLFF. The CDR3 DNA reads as TGCGCCAGCAGTCGGTCTTCAGGGCAGGGCGAAAAACTGTTTTTT.

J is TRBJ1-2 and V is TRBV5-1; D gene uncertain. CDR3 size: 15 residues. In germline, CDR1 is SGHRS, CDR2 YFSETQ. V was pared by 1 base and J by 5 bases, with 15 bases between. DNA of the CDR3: TGCGCCAGCAGCTTGTCGGGTATTTACGAATATGGCTACACCTTC. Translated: CASSLSGIYEYGYTF.

CDR3: CASSSRFSTGLNSPLHF. DNA for the CDR3: TGTGCCAGCAGCTCCCGGTTCTCGACGGGACTTAATTCACCCCTCCACTTT. The genes are TRBV7-9 and TRBJ1-6; D may be TRBD1 (5 bases). The germline V gene has CDR1 SEHNR and CDR2 FQNEAQ (reference sequence). CDR3 size: 17 residues. Trimming removed 4 bases at V and 6 bases at J, with 19 bases between.

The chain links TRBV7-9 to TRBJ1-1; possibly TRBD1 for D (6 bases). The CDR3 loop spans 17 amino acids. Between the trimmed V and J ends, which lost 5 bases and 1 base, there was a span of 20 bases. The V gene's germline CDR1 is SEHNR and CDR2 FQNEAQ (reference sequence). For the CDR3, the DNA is TGTGCCAGCAGCCTGGGTAGGGGGACAATGACGAACACTGAAGCTTTCTTT. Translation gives CASSLGRGTMTNTEAFF. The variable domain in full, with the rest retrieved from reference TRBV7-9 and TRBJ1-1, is DTGVSQNPRHKITKRGQNVTFRCDPISEHNRLYWYRQTLGQGPEFLTYFQNEAQLEKSRLLSDRFSAERPKGSFSTLEIQRTEQGDSAMYLCASSLGRGTMTNTEAFFGQGTRLTVV.

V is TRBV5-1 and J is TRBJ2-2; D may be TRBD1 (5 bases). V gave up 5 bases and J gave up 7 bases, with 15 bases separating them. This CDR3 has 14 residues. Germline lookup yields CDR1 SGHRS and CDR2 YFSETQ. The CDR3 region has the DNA TGCGCCAGCAGTGACCAGGGTTCGGACGGGGAGCTGTTTTTT. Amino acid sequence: CASSDQGSDGELFF.

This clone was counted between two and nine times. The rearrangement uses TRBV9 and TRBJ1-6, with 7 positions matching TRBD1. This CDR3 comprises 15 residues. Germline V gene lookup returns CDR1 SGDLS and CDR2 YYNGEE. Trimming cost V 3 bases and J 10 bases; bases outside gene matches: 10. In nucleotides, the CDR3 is TGTGCCAGCAGCGATAACAGGGGTGTACGGTCACCCCTCCACTTT. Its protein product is CASSDNRGVRSPLHF.

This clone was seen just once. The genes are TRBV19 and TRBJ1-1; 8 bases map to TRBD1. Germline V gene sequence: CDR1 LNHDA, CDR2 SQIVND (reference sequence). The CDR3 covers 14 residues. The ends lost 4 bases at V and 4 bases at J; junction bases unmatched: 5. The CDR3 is CASSNGQGGTEAFF. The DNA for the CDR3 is TGTGCCAGTAGTAATGGACAGGGAGGCACTGAAGCTTTCTTT.

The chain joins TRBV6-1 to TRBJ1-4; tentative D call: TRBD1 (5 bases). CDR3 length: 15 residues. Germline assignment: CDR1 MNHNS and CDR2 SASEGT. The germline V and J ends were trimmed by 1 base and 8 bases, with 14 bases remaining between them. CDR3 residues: CASSEGGVGGEKLFF. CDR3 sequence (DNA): TGTGCCAGCAGTGAAGGGGGGGTCGGTGGGGAAAAACTGTTTTTT.

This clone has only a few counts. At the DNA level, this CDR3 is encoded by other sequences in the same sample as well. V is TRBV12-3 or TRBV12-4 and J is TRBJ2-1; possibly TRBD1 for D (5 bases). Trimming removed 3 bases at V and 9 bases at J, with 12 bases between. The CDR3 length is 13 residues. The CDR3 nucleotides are TGTGCCAGCAGTTTCGCAGGGTTGGGTGAGCAGTTCTTC. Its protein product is CASSFAGLGEQFF.

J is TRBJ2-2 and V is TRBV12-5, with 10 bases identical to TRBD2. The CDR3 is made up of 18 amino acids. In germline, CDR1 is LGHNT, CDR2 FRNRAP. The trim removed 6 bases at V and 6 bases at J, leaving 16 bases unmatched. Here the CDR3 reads CASGTPKRGGLGAGELFF. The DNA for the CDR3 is TGTGCTAGTGGGACCCCGAAGCGGGGGGGCCTTGGCGCCGGGGAGCTGTTTTTT.

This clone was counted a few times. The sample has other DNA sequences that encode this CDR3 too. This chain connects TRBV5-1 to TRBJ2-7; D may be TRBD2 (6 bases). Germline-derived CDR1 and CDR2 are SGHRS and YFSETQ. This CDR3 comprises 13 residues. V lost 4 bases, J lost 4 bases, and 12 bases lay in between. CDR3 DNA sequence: TGCGCCAGCAGCCCCGGGAGTGGGTACGAGCAGTACTTC. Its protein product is CASSPGSGYEQYF.

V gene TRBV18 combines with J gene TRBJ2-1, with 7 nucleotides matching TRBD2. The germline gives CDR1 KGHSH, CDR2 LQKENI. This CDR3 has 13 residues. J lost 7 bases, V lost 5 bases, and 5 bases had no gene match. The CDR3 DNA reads TGTGCCAGCTCATCCAGGGAGGGGAATGAGCAGTTCTTC. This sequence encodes CASSSREGNEQFF.

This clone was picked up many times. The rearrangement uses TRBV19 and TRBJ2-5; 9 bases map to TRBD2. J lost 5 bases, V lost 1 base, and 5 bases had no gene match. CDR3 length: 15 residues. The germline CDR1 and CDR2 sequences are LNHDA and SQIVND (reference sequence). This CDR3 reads CASSIGGSGGETQYF. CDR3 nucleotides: TGTGCCAGTAGTATAGGGGGTAGCGGGGGTGAGACCCAGTACTTC.

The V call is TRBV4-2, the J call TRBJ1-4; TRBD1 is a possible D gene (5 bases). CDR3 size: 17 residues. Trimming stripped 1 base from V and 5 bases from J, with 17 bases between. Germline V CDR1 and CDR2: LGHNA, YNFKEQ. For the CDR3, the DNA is TGTGCCAGCAGCCAAGCTCGTGTCGGGACTGCGAATGAAAAACTGTTTTTT. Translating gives CASSQARVGTANEKLFF.

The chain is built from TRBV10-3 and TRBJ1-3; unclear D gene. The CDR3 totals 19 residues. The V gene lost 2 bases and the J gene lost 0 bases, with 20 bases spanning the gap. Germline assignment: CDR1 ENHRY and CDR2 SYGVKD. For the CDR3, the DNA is TGTGCCATCAGTGAGATTCCCAACGGAGGATTGAGCTCTGGAAACACCATATATTTT. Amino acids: CAISEIPNGGLSSGNTIYF.

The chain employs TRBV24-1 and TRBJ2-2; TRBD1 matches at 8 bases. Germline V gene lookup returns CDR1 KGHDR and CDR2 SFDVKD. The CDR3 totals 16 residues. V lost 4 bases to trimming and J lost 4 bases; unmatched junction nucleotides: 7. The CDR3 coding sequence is TGTGCCACCAGTGACGGGGACAGGACAATCACCGGGGAGCTGTTTTTT. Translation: CATSDGDRTITGELFF.

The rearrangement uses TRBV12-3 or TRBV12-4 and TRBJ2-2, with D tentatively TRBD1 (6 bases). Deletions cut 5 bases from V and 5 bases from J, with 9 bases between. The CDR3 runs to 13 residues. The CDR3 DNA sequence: TGTGCCAGCAGTGCTACAGGGACCGGGGAGCTGTTTTTT. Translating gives CASSATGTGELFF.

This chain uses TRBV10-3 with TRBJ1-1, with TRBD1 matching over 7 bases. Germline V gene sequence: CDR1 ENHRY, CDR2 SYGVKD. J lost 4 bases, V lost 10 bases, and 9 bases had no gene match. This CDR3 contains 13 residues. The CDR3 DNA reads TGTGCCACCACCGCAGGGGGTAGCACTGAAGCTTTCTTT. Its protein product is CATTAGGSTEAFF.

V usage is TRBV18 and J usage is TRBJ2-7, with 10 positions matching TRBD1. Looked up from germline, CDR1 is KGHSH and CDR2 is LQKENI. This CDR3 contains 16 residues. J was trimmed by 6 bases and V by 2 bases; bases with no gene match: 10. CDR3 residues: CASSPTGTGAYGEQYF. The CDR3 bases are TGTGCCAGCTCACCAACCGGGACAGGGGCTTACGGCGAGCAGTACTTC.

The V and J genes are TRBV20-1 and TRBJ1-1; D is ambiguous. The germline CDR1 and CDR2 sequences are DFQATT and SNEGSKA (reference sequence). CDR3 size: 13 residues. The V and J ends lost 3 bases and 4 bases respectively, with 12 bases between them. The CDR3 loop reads CSASRPSRTEAFF. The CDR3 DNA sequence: TGCAGTGCTAGTCGCCCCTCGCGCACTGAAGCTTTCTTT.

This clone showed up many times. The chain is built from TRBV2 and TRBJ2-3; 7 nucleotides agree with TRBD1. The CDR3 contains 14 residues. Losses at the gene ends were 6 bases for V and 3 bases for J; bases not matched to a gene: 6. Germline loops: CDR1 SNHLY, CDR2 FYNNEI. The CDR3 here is CASRGRQGTDTQYF. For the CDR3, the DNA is TGTGCCAGCAGGGGGAGACAGGGTACAGATACGCAGTATTTT.

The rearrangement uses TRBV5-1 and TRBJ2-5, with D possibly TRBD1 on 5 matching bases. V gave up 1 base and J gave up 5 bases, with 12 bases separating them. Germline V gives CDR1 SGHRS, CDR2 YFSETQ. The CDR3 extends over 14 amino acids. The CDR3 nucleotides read TGCGCCAGCAGCTTGTCAGCTTCAGGGGAGACCCAGTACTTC. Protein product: CASSLSASGETQYF.

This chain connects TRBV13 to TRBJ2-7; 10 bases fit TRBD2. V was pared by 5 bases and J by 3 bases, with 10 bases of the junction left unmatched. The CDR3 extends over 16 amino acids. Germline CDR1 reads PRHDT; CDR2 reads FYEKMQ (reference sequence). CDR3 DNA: TGTGCCAGCAGCCACTCTCTCGGGACTAGCGTCTACGAGCAGTACTTC. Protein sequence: CASSHSLGTSVYEQYF.

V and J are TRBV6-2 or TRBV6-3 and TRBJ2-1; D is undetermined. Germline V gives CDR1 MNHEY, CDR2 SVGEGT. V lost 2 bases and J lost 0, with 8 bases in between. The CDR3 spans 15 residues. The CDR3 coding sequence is TGTGCCAGCAGTTACCACCGGAGCTCCTACAATGAGCAGTTCTTC. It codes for CASSYHRSSYNEQFF.

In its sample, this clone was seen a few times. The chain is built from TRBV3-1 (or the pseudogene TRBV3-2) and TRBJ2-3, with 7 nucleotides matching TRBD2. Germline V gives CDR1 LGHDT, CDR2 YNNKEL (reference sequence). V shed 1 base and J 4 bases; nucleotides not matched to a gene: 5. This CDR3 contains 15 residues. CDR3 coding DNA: TGTGCCAGCAGCCAAGTTTCGACTAGCTCAGATACGCAGTATTTT. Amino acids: CASSQVSTSSDTQYF.

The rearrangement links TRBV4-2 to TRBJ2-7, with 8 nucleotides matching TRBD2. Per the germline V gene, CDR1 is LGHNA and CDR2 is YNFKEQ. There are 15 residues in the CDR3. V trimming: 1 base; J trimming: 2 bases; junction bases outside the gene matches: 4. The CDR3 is CASSQVGREAYEQYF. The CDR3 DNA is TGTGCCAGCAGCCAAGTCGGGCGGGAGGCCTACGAGCAGTACTTC.